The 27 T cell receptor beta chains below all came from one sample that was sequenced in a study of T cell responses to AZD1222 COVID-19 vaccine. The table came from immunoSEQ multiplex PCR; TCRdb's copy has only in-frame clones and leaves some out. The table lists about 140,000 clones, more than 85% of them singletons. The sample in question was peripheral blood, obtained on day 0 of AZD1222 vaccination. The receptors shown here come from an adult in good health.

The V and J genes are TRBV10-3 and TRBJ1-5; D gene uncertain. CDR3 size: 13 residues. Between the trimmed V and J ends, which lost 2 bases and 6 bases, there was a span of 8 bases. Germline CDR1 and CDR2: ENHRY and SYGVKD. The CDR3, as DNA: TGTGCCATCAGTGAGGTTGGGTTTCAGCCCCAGCATTTT. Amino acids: CAISEVGFQPQHF.

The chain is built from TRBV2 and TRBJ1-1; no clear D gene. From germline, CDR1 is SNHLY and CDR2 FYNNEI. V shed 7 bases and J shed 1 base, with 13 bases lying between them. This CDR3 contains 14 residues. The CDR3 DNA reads TGTGCCAGCAAAGTGGGCCCCCCGAACACTGAAGCTTTCTTT. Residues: CASKVGPPNTEAFF.

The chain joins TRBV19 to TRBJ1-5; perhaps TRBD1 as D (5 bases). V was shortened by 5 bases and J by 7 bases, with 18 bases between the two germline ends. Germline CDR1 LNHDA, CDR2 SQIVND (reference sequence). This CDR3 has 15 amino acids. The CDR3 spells CASSSVGGSAQPQHF. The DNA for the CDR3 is TGTGCCAGTAGTTCCGTGGGGGGGTCGGCCCAGCCCCAGCATTTT.

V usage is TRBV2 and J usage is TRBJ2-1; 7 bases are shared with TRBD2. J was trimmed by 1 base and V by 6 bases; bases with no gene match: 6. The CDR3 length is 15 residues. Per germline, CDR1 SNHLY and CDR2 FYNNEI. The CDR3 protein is CASRGGLGSYNEQFF. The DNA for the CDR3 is TGTGCCAGCAGGGGGGGGTTAGGATCCTACAATGAGCAGTTCTTC.

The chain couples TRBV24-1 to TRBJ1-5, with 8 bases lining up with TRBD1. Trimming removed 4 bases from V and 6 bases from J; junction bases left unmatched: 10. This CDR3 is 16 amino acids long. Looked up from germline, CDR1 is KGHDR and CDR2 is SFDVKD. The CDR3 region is CATSDLVRGRCQPQHF. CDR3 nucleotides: TGTGCCACCAGTGACCTAGTCAGGGGGCGGTGTCAGCCCCAGCATTTT.

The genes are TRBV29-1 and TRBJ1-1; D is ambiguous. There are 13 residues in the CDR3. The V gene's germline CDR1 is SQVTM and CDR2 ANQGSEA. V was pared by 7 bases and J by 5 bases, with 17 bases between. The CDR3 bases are TGCAGCGCCAGAGAGGACGGCGGAACTGAAGCTTTCTTT. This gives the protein CSAREDGGTEAFF.

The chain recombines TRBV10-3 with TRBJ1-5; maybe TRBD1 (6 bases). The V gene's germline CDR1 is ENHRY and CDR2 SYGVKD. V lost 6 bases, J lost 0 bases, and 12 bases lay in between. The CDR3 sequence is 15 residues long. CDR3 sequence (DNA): TGTGCCATCAGCCCACAGGGTGATAGCAATCAGCCCCAGCATTTT. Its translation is CAISPQGDSNQPQHF.

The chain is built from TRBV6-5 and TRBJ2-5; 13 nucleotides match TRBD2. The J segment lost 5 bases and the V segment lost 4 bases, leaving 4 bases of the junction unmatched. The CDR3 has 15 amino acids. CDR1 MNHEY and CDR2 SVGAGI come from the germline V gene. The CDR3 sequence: CASSWGLAGRETQYF. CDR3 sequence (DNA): TGTGCCAGCAGTTGGGGACTAGCGGGAAGGGAGACCCAGTACTTC.

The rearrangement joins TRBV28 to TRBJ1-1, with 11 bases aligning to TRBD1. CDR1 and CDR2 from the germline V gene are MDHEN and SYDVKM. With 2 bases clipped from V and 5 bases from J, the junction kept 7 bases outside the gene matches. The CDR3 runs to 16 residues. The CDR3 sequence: CASSLRRRDRGTEAFF. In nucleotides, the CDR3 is TGTGCCAGCAGTTTAAGGCGCCGGGACAGGGGGACTGAAGCTTTCTTT.

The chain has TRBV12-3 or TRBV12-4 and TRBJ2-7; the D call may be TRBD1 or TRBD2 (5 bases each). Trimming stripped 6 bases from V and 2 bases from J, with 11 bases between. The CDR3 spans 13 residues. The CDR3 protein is CASRGRPTYEQYF. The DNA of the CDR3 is TGTGCCAGCAGGGGACGGCCCACCTACGAGCAGTACTTC.

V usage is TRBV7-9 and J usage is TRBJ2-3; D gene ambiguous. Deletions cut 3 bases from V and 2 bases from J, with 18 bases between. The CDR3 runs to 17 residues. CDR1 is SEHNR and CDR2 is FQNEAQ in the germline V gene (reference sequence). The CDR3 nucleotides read TGTGCCAGCAGCTTCGGCCAGCCGTACCGAACCACAGATACGCAGTATTTT. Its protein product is CASSFGQPYRTTDTQYF.

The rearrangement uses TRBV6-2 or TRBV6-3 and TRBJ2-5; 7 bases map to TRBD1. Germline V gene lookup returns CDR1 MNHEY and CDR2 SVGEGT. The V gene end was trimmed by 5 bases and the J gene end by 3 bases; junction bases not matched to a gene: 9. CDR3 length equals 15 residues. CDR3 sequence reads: CASSPGGTHKETQYF. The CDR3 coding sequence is TGTGCCAGCAGTCCAGGGGGTACCCACAAAGAGACCCAGTACTTC.

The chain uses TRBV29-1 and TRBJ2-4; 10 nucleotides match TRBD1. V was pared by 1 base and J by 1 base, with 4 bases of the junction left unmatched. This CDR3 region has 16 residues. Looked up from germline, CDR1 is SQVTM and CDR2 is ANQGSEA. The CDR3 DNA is TGCAGCGTTGAAGGTTTGGACAGGGGGGCCAAAAACATTCAGTACTTC. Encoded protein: CSVEGLDRGAKNIQYF.

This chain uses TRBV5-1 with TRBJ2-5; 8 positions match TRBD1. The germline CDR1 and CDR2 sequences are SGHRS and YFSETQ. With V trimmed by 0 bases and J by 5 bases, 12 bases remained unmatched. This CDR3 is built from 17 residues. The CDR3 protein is CASSLARDRFGLETQYF. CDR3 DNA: TGCGCCAGCAGCTTGGCTCGGGACAGGTTCGGTCTCGAGACCCAGTACTTC.

CDR3 in DNA: TGCGCCAGCAGCCAAGGCGGGGGGGATTCCTACGAGCAGTACTTC. It yields the protein CASSQGGGDSYEQYF. This chain uses TRBV4-3 with TRBJ2-7, with 9 positions matching TRBD2. V lost 1 base, J lost 1 base, and 2 bases stayed unmatched. Germline CDR1 is LGHNA and CDR2 is YSLEER. CDR3 length equals 15 residues.

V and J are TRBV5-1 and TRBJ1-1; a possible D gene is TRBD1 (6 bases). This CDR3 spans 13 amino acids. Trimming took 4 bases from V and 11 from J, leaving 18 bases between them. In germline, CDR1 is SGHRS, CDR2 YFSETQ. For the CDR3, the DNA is TGCGCCAGCAGCCCCTTTGGGGGCGGCGCGGCTTTCTTT. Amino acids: CASSPFGGGAAFF.

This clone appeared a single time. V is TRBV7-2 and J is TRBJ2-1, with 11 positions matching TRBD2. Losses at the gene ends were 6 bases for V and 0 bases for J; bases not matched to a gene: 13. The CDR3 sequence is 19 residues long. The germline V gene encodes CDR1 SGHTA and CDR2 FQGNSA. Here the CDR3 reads CASRLTASGGSHSYNEQFF. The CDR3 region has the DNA TGTGCCAGCAGGTTAACGGCTAGCGGGGGGTCCCACTCCTACAATGAGCAGTTCTTC.

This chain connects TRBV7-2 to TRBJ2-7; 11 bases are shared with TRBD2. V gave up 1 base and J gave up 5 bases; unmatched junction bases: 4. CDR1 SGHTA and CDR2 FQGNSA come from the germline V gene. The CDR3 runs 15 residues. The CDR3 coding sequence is TGTGCCAGCAGCTTAGTAGCGGGGGGGCCCCACGAGCAGTACTTC. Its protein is CASSLVAGGPHEQYF.

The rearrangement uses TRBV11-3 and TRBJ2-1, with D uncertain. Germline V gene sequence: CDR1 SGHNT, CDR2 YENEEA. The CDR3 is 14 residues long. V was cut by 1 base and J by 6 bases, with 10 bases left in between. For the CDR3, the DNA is TGTGCCAGCAGCTTAGGCCCCGTGTTCAATGAGCAGTTCTTC. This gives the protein CASSLGPVFNEQFF.

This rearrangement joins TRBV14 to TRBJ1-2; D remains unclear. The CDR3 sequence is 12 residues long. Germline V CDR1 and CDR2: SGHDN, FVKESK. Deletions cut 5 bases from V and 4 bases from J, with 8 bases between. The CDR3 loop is CASSAHVYGYTF. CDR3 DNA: TGTGCCAGCAGCGCCCACGTCTATGGCTACACCTTC.

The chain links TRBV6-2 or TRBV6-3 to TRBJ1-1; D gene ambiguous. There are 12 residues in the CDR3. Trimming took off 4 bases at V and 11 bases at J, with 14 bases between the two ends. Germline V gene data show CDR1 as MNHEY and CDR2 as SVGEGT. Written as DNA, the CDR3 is TGTGCCAGCAGTTGGGAAGGCGTGACGGCTTTCTTT. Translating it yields CASSWEGVTAFF.

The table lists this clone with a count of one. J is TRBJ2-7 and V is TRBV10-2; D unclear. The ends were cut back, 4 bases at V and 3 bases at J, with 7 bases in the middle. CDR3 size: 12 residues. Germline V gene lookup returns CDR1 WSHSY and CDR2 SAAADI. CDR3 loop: CASSVSSYEQYF. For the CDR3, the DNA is TGCGCCAGCAGTGTCAGCAGCTACGAGCAGTACTTC.

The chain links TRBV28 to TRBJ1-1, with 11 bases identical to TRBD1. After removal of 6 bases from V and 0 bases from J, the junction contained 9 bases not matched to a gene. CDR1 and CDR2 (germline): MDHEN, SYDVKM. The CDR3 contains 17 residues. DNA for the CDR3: TGTGCCAGCAGCCTTTCTGGACAGGGGGCGTTGAACACTGAAGCTTTCTTT. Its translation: CASSLSGQGALNTEAFF.

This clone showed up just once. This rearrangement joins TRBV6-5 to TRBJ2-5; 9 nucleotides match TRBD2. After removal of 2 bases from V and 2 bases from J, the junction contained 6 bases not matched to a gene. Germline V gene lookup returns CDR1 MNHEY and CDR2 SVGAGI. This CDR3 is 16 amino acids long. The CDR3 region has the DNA TGTGCCAGCAGTTACCCGGCGCGGGGGGGACAAGAGACCCAGTACTTC. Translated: CASSYPARGGQETQYF.

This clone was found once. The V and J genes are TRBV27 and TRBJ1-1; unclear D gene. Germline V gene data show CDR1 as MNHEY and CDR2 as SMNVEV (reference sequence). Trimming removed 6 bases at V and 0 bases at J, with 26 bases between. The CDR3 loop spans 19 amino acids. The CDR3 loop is CASSHSEVGLKEVNTEAFF. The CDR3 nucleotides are TGTGCCAGCAGCCATAGTGAGGTGGGCTTGAAGGAGGTGAACACTGAAGCTTTCTTT.

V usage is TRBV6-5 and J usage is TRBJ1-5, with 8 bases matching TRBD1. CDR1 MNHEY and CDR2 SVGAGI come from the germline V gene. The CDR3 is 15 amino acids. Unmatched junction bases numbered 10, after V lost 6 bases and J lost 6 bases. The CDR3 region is CASRLGQGKGQPQHF. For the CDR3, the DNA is TGTGCCAGCAGACTTGGACAGGGAAAGGGTCAGCCCCAGCATTTT.

The DNA for the CDR3 is TGTGCCAGCAGCGGATATCTTGGGGAGCAGTACTTC. Amino acids: CASSGYLGEQYF. This sequence joins TRBV9 and TRBJ2-7, with D unclear. Germline CDR1 is SGDLS and CDR2 is YYNGEE. The CDR3 is 12 amino acids. Trimming removed 3 bases from V and 7 bases from J, with 11 bases in between.